A selection of T cell receptor beta chains follows, all from one sample in a study of technical replicates of blood from a few donors. This table comes from immunoSEQ multiplex PCR, and its TCRdb copy is limited to in-frame clones, with some not included. The data show 55,000 to 65,000 clones, around 93% seen once. Sequencing used PBMCs. These receptors originate from a human donor in good health. Some clones in this sample may be carry-over from other donors' samples. Both conserved end residues are part of each CDR3. The D gene is left open where the match is weak. Only part of the rows carry a size: once, few, many, or a class if the clone is expanded.

d_call: NA; clone_size: NA; j_call: TRBJ1-2; v_call: TRBV2; cdr3_nt: TGTGCCAGCACCCCCGGGGGGGCCCTTGATAACTATGGCTACACCTTC; cdr3_aa: CASTPGGALDNYGYTF
d_call: NA; clone_size: NA; j_call: TRBJ2-7; v_call: TRBV20-1; cdr3_nt: TGCAGTGCTAGAGATAGAGGCGAGCAGTACTTC; cdr3_aa: CSARDRGEQYF
d_call: NA; clone_size: NA; j_call: TRBJ1-5; v_call: TRBV6-6; cdr3_nt: TGTGCCGTGCAAGGGGGAAGCAATCAGCCCCAGCATTTT; cdr3_aa: CAVQGGSNQPQHF
d_call: TRBD2; clone_size: NA; j_call: TRBJ2-2; v_call: TRBV29-1; cdr3_nt: TGCAGCGTTGATGGCGGGGGCACCGGGGAGCTGTTTTTT; cdr3_aa: CSVDGGGTGELFF
d_call: TRBD1; clone_size: NA; j_call: TRBJ1-2; v_call: TRBV15; cdr3_nt: TGTGCCACCAGCAGGCGGGGACAGTTAGGTGGCTACACCTTC; cdr3_aa: CATSRRGQLGGYTF
d_call: NA; clone_size: NA; j_call: TRBJ1-4; v_call: TRBV4-1; cdr3_nt: TGCGCCAGCAGCCAACTCGGAGGGGCGGGTGAAAAACTGTTTTTT; cdr3_aa: CASSQLGGAGEKLFF
d_call: TRBD1; clone_size: NA; j_call: TRBJ2-2; v_call: TRBV7-9; cdr3_nt: TGTGCCAGCAGCCCAGGACAGGGGAGCACCGGGGAGCTGTTTTTT; cdr3_aa: CASSPGQGSTGELFF
d_call: NA; clone_size: NA; j_call: TRBJ2-2; v_call: TRBV27; cdr3_nt: TGTGCCAGCAGTTTAAAGCAGGGGAGTCTAACGTGGGACACCGGGGAGCTGTTTTTT; cdr3_aa: CASSLKQGSLTWDTGELFF
d_call: NA; clone_size: NA; j_call: TRBJ2-1; v_call: TRBV6-5; cdr3_nt: TGTGCCAGCAGTTACGGGACTCCGGGCAATGAGCAGTTCTTC; cdr3_aa: CASSYGTPGNEQFF
d_call: TRBD1; clone_size: once; j_call: TRBJ1-2; v_call: TRBV7-6; cdr3_nt: TGTGCCAGCAGCTCGACAGGGGGGGGACTTTATGGCTACACCTTC; cdr3_aa: CASSSTGGGLYGYTF
d_call: NA; clone_size: NA; j_call: TRBJ2-2; v_call: TRBV27; cdr3_nt: TGTGCCAGCAGCATTGACAGAAACACCGGGGAGCTGTTTTTT; cdr3_aa: CASSIDRNTGELFF
d_call: NA; clone_size: NA; j_call: TRBJ2-1; v_call: TRBV6-5; cdr3_nt: TGTGCCAGCAGTTATCTGGCGGGACCCTACAATGAGCAGTTCTTC; cdr3_aa: CASSYLAGPYNEQFF
d_call: NA; clone_size: NA; j_call: TRBJ1-1; v_call: TRBV10-3; cdr3_nt: TGTGCCATCAAGAGTTCCAACTCTCGCAGGGCGGCCACTGAAGCTTTCTTT; cdr3_aa: CAIKSSNSRRAATEAFF
d_call: TRBD1; clone_size: NA; j_call: TRBJ1-6; v_call: TRBV19; cdr3_nt: TGTGCCAGTAGTATAGTCGGCAGGGGGTATTCACCCCTCCACTTT; cdr3_aa: CASSIVGRGYSPLHF
d_call: TRBD1; clone_size: NA; j_call: TRBJ2-5; v_call: TRBV7-6; cdr3_nt: TGTGCCAGCAGCGGAACCTTGGGGACAGACCAAGAGACCCAGTACTTC; cdr3_aa: CASSGTLGTDQETQYF
d_call: TRBD1; clone_size: NA; j_call: TRBJ1-2; v_call: TRBV7-9; cdr3_nt: TGTGCCAGCAGCAAGCGACAGGGTCCTAACTATGGCTACACCTTC; cdr3_aa: CASSKRQGPNYGYTF
d_call: TRBD2; clone_size: NA; j_call: TRBJ2-7; v_call: TRBV7-9; cdr3_nt: TGTGCCAGCAGCATTACAGTTGCGGGAGTGGGCGAGCAGTACTTC; cdr3_aa: CASSITVAGVGEQYF
d_call: NA; clone_size: NA; j_call: TRBJ1-4; v_call: TRBV5-5; cdr3_nt: TGTGCCAGCAGCCTGGGACACCTTTCAACTAATGAAAAACTGTTTTTT; cdr3_aa: CASSLGHLSTNEKLFF
d_call: TRBD1; clone_size: NA; j_call: TRBJ1-2; v_call: TRBV19; cdr3_nt: TGTGCCAGTAGTATAGTCCCCCAGGGGGCGGAGAACTATGGCTACACCTTC; cdr3_aa: CASSIVPQGAENYGYTF
d_call: NA; clone_size: NA; j_call: TRBJ2-6; v_call: TRBV9; cdr3_nt: TGTGCCAGCAGCCTATACTCTGGGGCCAACGTCCTGACTTTC; cdr3_aa: CASSLYSGANVLTF
d_call: NA; clone_size: NA; j_call: TRBJ2-3; v_call: TRBV4-3; cdr3_nt: TGCGCCAGCAGCCCGGGTAGGGAGGGGGGCCCTAGCACAGATACGCAGTATTTT; cdr3_aa: CASSPGREGGPSTDTQYF
d_call: TRBD1; clone_size: NA; j_call: TRBJ1-6; v_call: TRBV7-9; cdr3_nt: TGTGCCAGCAGCCCAACCGGGACAGGGAATTCACCCCTCCACTTT; cdr3_aa: CASSPTGTGNSPLHF
d_call: NA; clone_size: NA; j_call: TRBJ1-3; v_call: TRBV15; cdr3_nt: TGTGCCACCAGCAGAGGTCGTGAAGAGGGAAACACCATATATTTT; cdr3_aa: CATSRGREEGNTIYF
d_call: NA; clone_size: NA; j_call: TRBJ2-7; v_call: TRBV5-1; cdr3_nt: TGCGCCAGCAGCTTTGCACCTATCGGGGGGCAAACCATAGCAAACTCCTACGAGCAGTACTTC; cdr3_aa: CASSFAPIGGQTIANSYEQYF
d_call: TRBD1; clone_size: NA; j_call: TRBJ1-1; v_call: TRBV19; cdr3_nt: TGTGCCAGTACCACAATGGACAGGTTGAACACTGAAGCTTTCTTT; cdr3_aa: CASTTMDRLNTEAFF